One and the same sample provided the 15 T cell receptor beta chains below, sequenced in a study of CD8+ T cells in alopecia areata (dated by TCRdb to the late 2010s). The library relied on the immunoSEQ multiplex PCR assay. RNA was extracted from all samples and reverse transcribed into cDNA as template for TCR sequencing. The source is immuneACCESS, and TCRdb retained only in-frame sequences with V and J called. Part of the clones is not carried over; for the studies checked, unresolved V genes explain less than half of this, and the remainder is unexplained. The sample includes 200,000 to 250,000 clones, with 57% observed a single time. 0.45% of the sample comes from the top ten. What the time point label conveys for this sample: baseline before oral tofacitinib. The sequences come from CD4+ T cells sorted from blood, collected at week 0. The receptors were gathered from a human donor with alopecia areata.

The chain employs TRBV4-2 and TRBJ2-1; 9 nucleotides agree with TRBD2. Losses at the gene ends were 1 base for V and 5 bases for J; bases not matched to a gene: 3. Germline V gene lookup returns CDR1 LGHNA and CDR2 YNFKEQ. The CDR3 runs to 15 residues. CDR3 protein: CASSQGIAGDNEQFF. The CDR3 bases are TGTGCCAGCAGCCAAGGGATAGCGGGGGACAATGAGCAGTTCTTC.

This rearrangement joins TRBV29-1 to TRBJ2-3, with D hard to call. Germline V gene sequence: CDR1 SQVTM, CDR2 ANQGSEA. The CDR3 extends over 12 amino acids. V gave up 7 bases and J gave up 4 bases, with 12 bases separating them. This chain's CDR3 is CSARKRADTQYF. Here the CDR3 DNA reads TGCAGCGCCCGAAAGAGAGCAGATACGCAGTATTTT.

This chain uses TRBV18 with TRBJ2-7, with D maybe TRBD2 (6 bases). The CDR3 contains 15 residues. Germline values: CDR1 KGHSH, CDR2 LQKENI. Trimming cost V 3 bases and J 0 bases, with 12 bases left between them. CDR3 bases: TGTGCCAGCTCACCCGGGACTTCCTTCTCCTACGAGCAGTACTTC. It encodes CASSPGTSFSYEQYF.

This chain's CDR3 is CASSTWGAANTEAFF. The CDR3 DNA reads as TGTGCCAGCAGTACCTGGGGGGCAGCAAACACTGAAGCTTTCTTT. The chain uses TRBV6-1 and TRBJ1-1, with D tentatively TRBD1 (6 bases). The germline gives CDR1 MNHNS, CDR2 SASEGT. Trimming removed 5 bases from V and 2 bases from J, with 15 bases in between. CDR3 size: 15 residues.

The rearrangement uses TRBV4-2 and TRBJ1-2; TRBD1 might be the D (5 bases). In germline, CDR1 is LGHNA, CDR2 YNFKEQ. V was pared by 0 bases and J by 4 bases, with 18 bases between. This CDR3 comprises 17 residues. The chain's CDR3 is CASSQETSRGGSYGYTF. CDR3 in DNA: TGTGCCAGCAGCCAAGAGACGTCTCGGGGGGGATCCTATGGCTACACCTTC.

The chain uses TRBV6-1 and TRBJ1-2; no clear D gene. Per germline, CDR1 MNHNS and CDR2 SASEGT. The V and J ends lost 5 bases and 7 bases respectively, with 17 bases between them. The CDR3 is 14 amino acids. CDR3 nucleotides: TGTGCCAGCAGTTCCCTACACAGTCGGTCTGGCTACACCTTC. Translated: CASSSLHSRSGYTF.

Remarks on this clone: One end of the junction is discordant with germline, which a read error may explain. The rearrangement uses TRBV29-1 and TRBJ1-4; D call uncertain. The CDR3 totals 10 residues. The germline V gene encodes CDR1 SQVTM and CDR2 ANQGSEA. DNA for the CDR3: TGCAGCGTTAAAGATGAAAAGCTGTTTTTT. This gives the protein CSVKDEKLFF.

This rearrangement joins TRBV5-6 to TRBJ2-7; D remains unclear. Germline V gene sequence: CDR1 SGHDT, CDR2 YYEEEE. V was pared by 4 bases and J by 6 bases, with 11 bases between. The CDR3 covers 12 residues. In nucleotides, the CDR3 is TGTGCCAGCAGCCGGCGTATTACCGAGCAGTACTTC. Translated, it gives CASSRRITEQYF.

This clone was counted only a few times. CDR3 DNA sequence: TGTGCCAGCAGTGGTCGGACGGCGACCCACTCCTACGAGCAGTACTTC. Its protein is CASSGRTATHSYEQYF. The V gene is TRBV25-1, the J gene TRBJ2-7; D not certain. The CDR3 totals 16 residues. The V and J ends lost 4 bases and 0 bases respectively, with 16 bases between them. Germline V gene data show CDR1 as MGHDK and CDR2 as SYGVNS.

The table lists this clone with a count of one. The V call is TRBV5-1, the J call TRBJ2-3, with a tentative D call TRBD2 (5 bases). The CDR3 sequence is 11 residues long. The V end was cut by 6 bases, the J end by 6 bases, with 8 bases between. CDR1 is SGHRS and CDR2 is YFSETQ in the germline V gene. The chain's CDR3 is CASTPGDTQYF. The CDR3 DNA follows: TGCGCCAGCACCCCGGGGGATACGCAGTATTTT.

The J gene is TRBJ1-2, the V gene TRBV5-6; D is perhaps TRBD1 (5 bases). CDR3 length equals 15 residues. Germline V gives CDR1 SGHDT, CDR2 YYEEEE. V dropped 4 bases and J dropped 1 base, with 14 bases sitting between them. CDR3 bases: TGTGCCAGCAGCAAGAGAGGGGCCTTTAACTATGGCTACACCTTC. Translated: CASSKRGAFNYGYTF.

This clone was counted a few times. The chain recombines TRBV4-2 with TRBJ2-1; 8 bases line up with TRBD2. V lost 4 bases and J lost 8; bases outside the gene matches: 13. The CDR3 runs to 16 residues. From germline, CDR1 is LGHNA and CDR2 YNFKEQ. CDR3 residues: CASSRPSGLGAYEQFF. The CDR3 DNA follows: TGTGCCAGCAGCCGGCCCTCGGGACTAGGAGCATATGAGCAGTTCTTC.

This clone came up a few times. This specimen includes other DNA sequences encoding the same CDR3. The rearrangement uses TRBV30 and TRBJ1-5; 7 bases map to TRBD1. The CDR3 sequence is 14 residues long. Germline assignment: CDR1 GTSNPN and CDR2 SVGIG (reference sequence). With 1 base clipped from V and 2 bases from J, the junction kept 2 bases outside the gene matches. CDR3 amino acids: CAWSGQGGNQPQHF. DNA for the CDR3: TGTGCCTGGAGTGGACAGGGAGGCAATCAGCCCCAGCATTTT.

The chain uses TRBV5-4 and TRBJ2-2; D may be TRBD1 (6 bases). The V end lost 4 bases, the J end lost 5 bases, and 9 bases lay between the germline ends. Germline CDR1 SGHNT, CDR2 YYREEE (reference sequence). The length of the CDR3 is 13 residues. CDR3 region: CASSPTGTGELFF. DNA for the CDR3: TGTGCCAGCAGCCCCACAGGGACCGGGGAGCTGTTTTTT.

The rearrangement uses TRBV30 and TRBJ2-7; D unclear. Germline lookup yields CDR1 GTSNPN and CDR2 SVGIG (reference sequence). Trimming left V 0 bases short and J 0 bases short, with 12 bases between. The CDR3 extends over 15 amino acids. CDR3 sequence reads: CAWSVRRPSSYEQYF. The CDR3, as DNA: TGTGCCTGGAGTGTACGCAGGCCCAGCTCCTACGAGCAGTACTTC.